The present TCR beta chain was sequenced within a study of T-cell reconstitution after alpha-beta-depleted transplantation in children. Whole-study findings and limits: Recipient T cells and thymic progenitors that survived were the source of the high TCRbeta diversity seen at day 60 in some patients. Several hundred rapidly expanded clones from non-depleted graft cells reportedly supplied alpha-beta T cells about two months post-transplant. The authors attributed T-cell counts and diversity one year after transplant mostly to newly produced T cells.

Using unique molecular identifiers, the investigators prepared the TCRbeta library. TCRdb reprocessed the PCR reads with MiXCR, giving one entry per CDR3 protein. The table lists hundreds of thousands of distinct CDR3 sequences, nearly 8% of them singletons. This clonotype has at least ten counts. As yet, its antigen is unknown. Trimming pared 5 bases from V and 1 base from J, leaving 3 bases between. This CDR3 spans 12 amino acids. The gene calls are TRBV12-3 or TRBV12-4 and TRBJ1-5; D is uncertain. The input for sequencing was peripheral blood, taken 360 days after TCRalphabeta/CD19-depleted stem cell transplant. This receptor was obtained from a female patient aged 2 to 10 who had a stem cell transplant for Fanconi anemia, so the T cells may come from the graft donor. The CDR3 is CASSRSNQPQHF. CDR3 nucleotides: TGTGCCAGCAGTCGGAGCAATCAGCCCCAGCATTTT.